The sequence of this TCR beta chain was determined in a study of regulatory T cells in long-lasting Graves disease. In the study overall: The antithyroid drugs taken by newly diagnosed Graves' patients had been used for under 3 months.

Germline values: CDR1 SEHNR, CDR2 FQNEAQ (reference sequence). The CDR3 has 18 residues. The TCR beta library used iRepertoire HTBI primers with Arm-PCR amplification of CDR3. MiXCR, run by TCRdb on the multiplex PCR reads, gives a single entry per CDR3 protein. The repertoire holds approximately 300,000 distinct CDR3 sequences, with 15% to 20% as singletons. Indicated time point: newly diagnosed GD, antithyroid drugs for less than 3 months. PBMC-extracted RNA yielded the TCR library. In this sample, this clonotype turned up a few times. At one end, the junction sequence differs from germline, possibly due to a read error.

The source of this sequence is a female donor with Graves disease. This specimen was peripheral blood mononuclear cells (PBMCs), taken at new diagnosis, from a patient treated with antithyroid drugs. The chain is built from TRBV7-9 and TRBJ2-5, with D perhaps TRBD1 (6 bases). As DNA, the CDR3 is TGCGCCAGCAGCCAAGATCTTGACAGGACATCGGCCGGGGAGACCCAGTACTTC. Translated, it gives CASSQDLDRTSAGETQYF.